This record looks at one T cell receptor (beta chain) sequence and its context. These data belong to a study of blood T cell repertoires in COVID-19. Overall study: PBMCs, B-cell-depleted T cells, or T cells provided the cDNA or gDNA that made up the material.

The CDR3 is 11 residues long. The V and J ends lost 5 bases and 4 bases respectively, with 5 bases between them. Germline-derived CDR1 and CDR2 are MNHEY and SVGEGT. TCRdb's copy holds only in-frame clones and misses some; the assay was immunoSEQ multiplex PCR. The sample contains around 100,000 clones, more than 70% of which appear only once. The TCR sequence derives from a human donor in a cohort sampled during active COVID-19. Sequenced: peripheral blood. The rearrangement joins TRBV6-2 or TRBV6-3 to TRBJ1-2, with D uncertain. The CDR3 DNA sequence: TGTGCCAGCAGTACCAGCTATGGCTACACCTTC. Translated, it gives CASSTSYGYTF.